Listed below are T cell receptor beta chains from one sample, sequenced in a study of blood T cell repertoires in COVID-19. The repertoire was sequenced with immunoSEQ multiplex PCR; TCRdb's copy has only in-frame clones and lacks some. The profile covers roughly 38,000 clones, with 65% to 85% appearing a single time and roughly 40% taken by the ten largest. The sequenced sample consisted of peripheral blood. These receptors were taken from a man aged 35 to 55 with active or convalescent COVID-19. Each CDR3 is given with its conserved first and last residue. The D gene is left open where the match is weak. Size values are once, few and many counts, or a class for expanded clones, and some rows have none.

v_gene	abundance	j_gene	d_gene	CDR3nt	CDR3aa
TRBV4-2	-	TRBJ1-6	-	TGTGCCAGCAGCCAGGAAACGGGGTCACGGAATTCACCCCTCCACTTT	CASSQETGSRNSPLHF
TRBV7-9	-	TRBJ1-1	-	TGTGCCAGCAGCTTACAGGGGTTGAACACTGAAGCTTTCTTT	CASSLQGLNTEAFF
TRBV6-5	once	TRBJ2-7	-	TGTGCCAGCAGTTTTACAGGCAACCGGGCTAAAGAGCAGTACTTC	CASSFTGNRAKEQYF
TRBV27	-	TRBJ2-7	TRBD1	TGTGCCAGCAGCCGAAGGGGACAGGGCTTATCCGAGCAGTACTTC	CASSRRGQGLSEQYF
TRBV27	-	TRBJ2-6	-	TGTGCCAGCAGTTTAGGTCCGGGGGTAGCTGGGGCCAACGTCCTGACTTTC	CASSLGPGVAGANVLTF
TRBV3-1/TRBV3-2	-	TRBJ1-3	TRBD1	TGTGCCAGCAGCGGGACAGGGGGGATAAACACCATATATTTT	CASSGTGGINTIYF
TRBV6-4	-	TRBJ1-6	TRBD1	TGTGCCAGCAGCCGGGACAGGGGGAATTCACCCCTCCACTTT	CASSRDRGNSPLHF
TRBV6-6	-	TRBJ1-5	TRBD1	TGTGCCAGCAGTTCCAGTCGTAGGACAGGGAATCAGCCCCAGCATTTT	CASSSSRRTGNQPQHF
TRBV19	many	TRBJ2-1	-	TGTGCCAGTAGCCTGACAGACTTTAGCCTCAATGAGCAGTTCTTC	CASSLTDFSLNEQFF
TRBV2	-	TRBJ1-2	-	TGTGCCAGCAGTGAAGTGGGGGGATTCAACTATGGCTACACCTTC	CASSEVGGFNYGYTF
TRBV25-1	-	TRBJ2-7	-	TGTGCCAGCAGTGAGGGGCAGACCCTCTCCTACGAGCAGTACTTC	CASSEGQTLSYEQYF
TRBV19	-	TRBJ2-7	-	TGTGCCAGTAGTATAGGGGACAACGAGCAGTACTTC	CASSIGDNEQYF
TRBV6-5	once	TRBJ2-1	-	TGTGCCAGCGGGCCCCGGACTGGAATCAATGAGCAGTTCTTC	CASGPRTGINEQFF
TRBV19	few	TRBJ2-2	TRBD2	TGTGCCAGTTACGCCTCACTAGCGGGAGCGAACACCGGGGAGCTGTTTTTT	CASYASLAGANTGELFF
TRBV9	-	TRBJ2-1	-	TGTGCCAGCAGCGCCACTAGCCTCTCCTACAATGAGCAGTTCTTC	CASSATSLSYNEQFF
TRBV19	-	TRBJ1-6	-	TGTGCCAGTAGTTCTAAGATTAATTCACCCCTCCACTTT	CASSSKINSPLHF
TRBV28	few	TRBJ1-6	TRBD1	TGTGCCAGCAGTTTCGGGGCAGGGGGGAATTCACCCCTCCACTTT	CASSFGAGGNSPLHF
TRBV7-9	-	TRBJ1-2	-	TGTGCCAGCAGCCGCGGGGGCGGGTTTGTGAATGGCTACACCTTC	CASSRGGGFVNGYTF
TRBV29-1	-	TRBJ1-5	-	TGCAGCGTGTCCACCGACCTGGGCGTTGAGCCCCAGCATTTT	CSVSTDLGVEPQHF
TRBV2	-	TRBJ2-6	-	TGTGCCAGCAGGAGGGCGCCTGGGGCCAACGTCCTGACTTTC	CASRRAPGANVLTF
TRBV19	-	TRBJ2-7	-	TGTGCCAGTAGTAGATTGGCGGAGAGCTCCTACGAGCAGTACTTC	CASSRLAESSYEQYF
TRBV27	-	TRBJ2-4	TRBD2	TGTGCCAGCAGCTCCTCTTTTATTAGCGGGAGGGTCACCGACCTAGCCAAAAACATTCAGTACTTC	CASSSSFISGRVTDLAKNIQYF
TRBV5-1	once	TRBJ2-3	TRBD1	TGCGCCAGCAGGACAGGGACCACAGATACGCAGTATTTT	CASRTGTTDTQYF
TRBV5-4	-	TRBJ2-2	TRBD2	TGTGCCAGCAGCTTGAGGCTAGCGGGCCCGCGGGTCACCGGGGAGCTGTTTTTT	CASSLRLAGPRVTGELFF
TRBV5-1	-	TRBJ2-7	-	TGCGCCAGCAGCTCCCTAGCGTCGACCCACGAGCAGTACTTC	CASSSLASTHEQYF
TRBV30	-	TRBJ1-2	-	TGTGCCTGGAGCATGGGACTCTATGGCTACACCTTC	CAWSMGLYGYTF
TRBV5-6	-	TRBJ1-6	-	TGTGCCAGCAGCTTCGGGGGTTTAGCAGGGAATTCACCCCTCCACTTT	CASSFGGLAGNSPLHF
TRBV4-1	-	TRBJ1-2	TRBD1	TGCGCCAGCAGCCAAGAGGGACAGATAAGAAATGGCTACACCTTC	CASSQEGQIRNGYTF
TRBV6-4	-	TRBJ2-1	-	TGTGCCAGCAGTGTTTTAGAGTCGTCCAATGAGCAGTTCTTC	CASSVLESSNEQFF
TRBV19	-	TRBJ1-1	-	TGTGCCAGTAGTATAGACGGGGCTGAAGCTTTCTTT	CASSIDGAEAFF
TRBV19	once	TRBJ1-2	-	TGTGCCAGTAGTATAGGAAGGAGCCAGGGGAATGGCTACACCTTC	CASSIGRSQGNGYTF
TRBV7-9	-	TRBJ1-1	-	TGTGCCAGCAGCTTGGGCACGAACACTGAAGCTTTCTTT	CASSLGTNTEAFF
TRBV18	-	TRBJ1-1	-	TGTGCCAGCTCACCACAAGGAGGGGTGAACACTGAAGCTTTCTTT	CASSPQGGVNTEAFF